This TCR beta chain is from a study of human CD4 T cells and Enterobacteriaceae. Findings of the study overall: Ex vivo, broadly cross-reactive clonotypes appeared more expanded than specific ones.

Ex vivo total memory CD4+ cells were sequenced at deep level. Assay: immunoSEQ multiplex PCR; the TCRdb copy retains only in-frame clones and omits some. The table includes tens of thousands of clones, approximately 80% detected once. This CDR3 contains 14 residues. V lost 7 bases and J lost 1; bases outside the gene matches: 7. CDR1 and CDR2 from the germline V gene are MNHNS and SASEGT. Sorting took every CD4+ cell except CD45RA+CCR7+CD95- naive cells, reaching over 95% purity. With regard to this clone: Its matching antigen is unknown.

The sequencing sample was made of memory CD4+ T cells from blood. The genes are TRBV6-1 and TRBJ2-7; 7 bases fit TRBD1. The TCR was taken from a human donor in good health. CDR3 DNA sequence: TGTGCCAGCAATGCCGGGACAGAGTCCTACGAGCAGTACTTC. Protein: CASNAGTESYEQYF.